The 17 T cell receptor beta chains given below trace back to one sample, sequenced in a study of cytomegalovirus exposure and HLA in healthy donors. PCR involved 60 Vbeta and 13 Jbeta primers. The data were produced by immunoSEQ multiplex PCR, yet TCRdb's version contains in-frame clones alone and is incomplete. The sample lists approximately 64,000 clones; under 80% were seen once. The specimen sequenced was PBMCs. The receptors originated from a male donor in good health and CMV-seropositive.

The chain joins TRBV7-3 to TRBJ2-5; D possibly corresponds to TRBD2 (6 bases). Trimming cost V 5 bases and J 2 bases, with 12 bases left between them. The CDR3 extends over 14 amino acids. CDR1 SGHTA and CDR2 FQGTGA come from the germline V gene. CDR3 region: CASSHGGTQETQYF. The DNA for the CDR3 is TGTGCCAGCAGCCATGGGGGGACTCAAGAGACCCAGTACTTC.

This chain uses TRBV6-5 with TRBJ1-5; perhaps TRBD1 as D (5 bases). The CDR3 sequence is 14 residues long. From germline, CDR1 is MNHEY and CDR2 SVGAGI. Trimming took off 0 bases at V and 7 bases at J, with 10 bases between the two ends. In DNA form, the CDR3 reads TGTGCCAGCAGTTACTCGGGAAGGGGCCAGCCCCAGCATTTT. Amino acids: CASSYSGRGQPQHF.

Written as DNA, the CDR3 is TGTGCCAGCAGTTTATCCGGGGGGGCCGGGGAGCAGTACTTC. Its protein is CASSLSGGAGEQYF. V usage is TRBV27 and J usage is TRBJ2-7, with 8 positions matching TRBD2. The CDR3 length is 14 residues. J gave up 7 bases and V 0 bases, and 5 bases lay outside the gene matches. CDR1 is MNHEY and CDR2 is SMNVEV in the germline V gene (reference sequence).

This clone was seen a handful of times. The genes are TRBV5-6 and TRBJ1-1; 10 nucleotides agree with TRBD1. Germline V gene data show CDR1 as SGHDT and CDR2 as YYEEEE. V shed 4 bases and J 7 bases; nucleotides not matched to a gene: 7. The CDR3 has 14 amino acids. The CDR3 loop reads CASSPPTGGLEAFF. The CDR3, as DNA: TGTGCCAGCAGCCCGCCGACAGGGGGCCTTGAAGCTTTCTTT.

The chain has TRBV9 and TRBJ1-2; no clear D. The length of the CDR3 is 16 residues. Germline-derived CDR1 and CDR2 are SGDLS and YYNGEE. V lost 0 bases, J lost 4 bases, and 16 bases lay in between. CDR3 in DNA: TGTGCCAGCAGCGTAGCTCACGCCGAGGGCGGCTATGGCTACACCTTC. Amino acid sequence: CASSVAHAEGGYGYTF.

A note on this clone: Different DNA sequences within this sample yield the same CDR3. The V gene is TRBV4-1, the J gene TRBJ1-2, with no clear D. Germline lookup yields CDR1 MGHRA and CDR2 YSYEKL. V lost 0 bases and J lost 4, with 3 bases in between. The CDR3 covers 12 residues. In DNA, the CDR3 is TGCGCCAGCAGCCAAGACGGCTATGGCTACACCTTC. Protein: CASSQDGYGYTF.

This chain connects TRBV7-9 to TRBJ2-7; no reliable D call. Germline V gives CDR1 SEHNR, CDR2 FQNEAQ (reference sequence). CDR3 length: 14 residues. Between the trimmed V and J ends, which lost 5 bases and 0 bases, there was a span of 11 bases. CDR3: CASSPDGGSYEQYF. The CDR3 DNA reads as TGTGCCAGCAGCCCAGACGGCGGCTCCTACGAGCAGTACTTC.

This rearrangement joins TRBV5-6 to TRBJ2-2, with a possible D match to TRBD1 (6 bases). Germline loops: CDR1 SGHDT, CDR2 YYEEEE. The V gene lost 4 bases and the J gene lost 2 bases, with 18 bases spanning the gap. This CDR3 spans 17 amino acids. The CDR3 bases are TGTGCCAGCAGCGTGCGTCCGGGACATCAAAACACCGGGGAGCTGTTTTTT. It translates to CASSVRPGHQNTGELFF.

The rearrangement joins TRBV5-1 to TRBJ1-2, with D possibly matching TRBD1 (5 bases). The ends were cut back, 4 bases at V and 6 bases at J, with 19 bases in the middle. Germline values: CDR1 SGHRS, CDR2 YFSETQ. This CDR3 has 15 amino acids. CDR3 loop: CASSHSGGNSNGYTF. For the CDR3, the DNA is TGCGCCAGCAGCCACAGTGGGGGGAACTCGAATGGCTACACCTTC.

The chain recombines TRBV6-5 with TRBJ1-1; TRBD1 agrees at 9 bases. The CDR3 runs to 14 residues. Germline V gives CDR1 MNHEY, CDR2 SVGAGI. V lost 5 bases and J lost 4; bases outside the gene matches: 5. The CDR3 DNA sequence: TGTGCCAGCAGTATCTACAGGGGGCTCACTGAAGCTTTCTTT. It is translated as CASSIYRGLTEAFF.

CDR3: CASSHVGDRDFYNSPLHF. In DNA form, the CDR3 reads TGTGCCAGCAGCCACGTCGGGGACAGGGATTTCTATAATTCACCCCTCCACTTT. This chain joins TRBV7-2 and TRBJ1-6; 9 bases fit TRBD1. The CDR3 has 18 residues. V gave up 5 bases and J gave up 3 bases; unmatched junction bases: 11. Germline loops: CDR1 SGHTA, CDR2 FQGNSA.

This chain connects TRBV27 to TRBJ2-7; 7 bases match TRBD1. The CDR3 spans 16 residues. With V trimmed by 3 bases and J by 0 bases, 8 bases remained unmatched. CDR1 is MNHEY, CDR2 SMNVEV, per germline (reference sequence). Written as DNA, the CDR3 is TGTGCCAGCAGTTTGATGACCGGGACAGCCTCCTACGAGCAGTACTTC. Translating it yields CASSLMTGTASYEQYF.

The rearrangement joins TRBV19 to TRBJ2-7; 12 nucleotides agree with TRBD1. Germline V gives CDR1 LNHDA, CDR2 SQIVND (reference sequence). J lost 4 bases, V lost 10 bases, and 8 bases had no gene match. CDR3 length equals 14 residues. The CDR3: CATLGDRGLYEQYF. The CDR3 DNA reads TGTGCCACTCTCGGGGACAGGGGGCTGTACGAGCAGTACTTC.

The chain combines TRBV6-5 with TRBJ1-2; the match to TRBD1 covers 8 bases. Losses at the gene ends were 2 bases for V and 5 bases for J; bases not matched to a gene: 4. The CDR3 loop spans 14 amino acids. The germline V gene has CDR1 MNHEY and CDR2 SVGAGI. As DNA, the CDR3 is TGTGCCAGCAGTTACCGCAGGGGGCGTTATGGCTACACCTTC. Translating it yields CASSYRRGRYGYTF.

This rearrangement joins TRBV6-5 to TRBJ2-7, with 9 bases that match TRBD1. From germline, CDR1 is MNHEY and CDR2 SVGAGI. Trimming removed 8 bases from V and 4 bases from J; junction bases left unmatched: 9. There are 14 residues in the CDR3. CDR3 nucleotides: TGTGCCAGCCGTGGGACAGGGTATGGTTACGAGCAGTACTTC. Its translation: CASRGTGYGYEQYF.

The CDR3 bases are TGTGCCATCAGTGAATTGGGGGACACGAAGAACATTCAGTACTTC. Protein product: CAISELGDTKNIQYF. The V and J genes are TRBV10-3 and TRBJ2-4; tentatively, D is TRBD1 (6 bases). CDR1 ENHRY and CDR2 SYGVKD come from the germline V gene. The CDR3 contains 15 residues. Trimming pared 3 bases from V and 7 bases from J, leaving 16 bases between.

The V call is TRBV7-9, the J call TRBJ2-1, with 11 bases fitting TRBD2. Germline V gene lookup returns CDR1 SEHNR and CDR2 FQNEAQ (reference sequence). This CDR3 is built from 17 residues. With 4 bases clipped from V and 7 bases from J, the junction kept 12 bases outside the gene matches. CDR3 DNA: TGTGCCAGCAGCTCCCCTCTAGCGGGGGGTCCGGAAAATGAGCAGTTCTTC. This translates into CASSSPLAGGPENEQFF.